This T cell receptor beta chain appears in the sequencing data of a study of shared clonotypes between healthy human individuals. For every subset, genomic DNA was evenly distributed across several immunoSEQ plates. Sequencing was performed with immunoSEQ multiplex PCR; in TCRdb, only in-frame clones are kept and a portion is missing. The table lists around 330,000 clones, less than 85% of them singletons. The CDR3 extends over 15 amino acids. The V gene end was trimmed by 4 bases and the J gene end by 2 bases; junction bases not matched to a gene: 2. Germline CDR1 and CDR2: SGHNT and YENEEA. The source material was memory CD4+ T cells sorted from blood. Subset of the sample: CD45RA-negative fraction. The chain employs TRBV11-3 and TRBJ2-1; 10 bases are a match to TRBD1. This clonotype was obtained from a man aged 25-40 years in good health. CDR3 coding DNA: TGTGCCAGCAGCTCGGGACAGGGGACCTACAATGAGCAGTTCTTC. This codes for CASSSGQGTYNEQFF.